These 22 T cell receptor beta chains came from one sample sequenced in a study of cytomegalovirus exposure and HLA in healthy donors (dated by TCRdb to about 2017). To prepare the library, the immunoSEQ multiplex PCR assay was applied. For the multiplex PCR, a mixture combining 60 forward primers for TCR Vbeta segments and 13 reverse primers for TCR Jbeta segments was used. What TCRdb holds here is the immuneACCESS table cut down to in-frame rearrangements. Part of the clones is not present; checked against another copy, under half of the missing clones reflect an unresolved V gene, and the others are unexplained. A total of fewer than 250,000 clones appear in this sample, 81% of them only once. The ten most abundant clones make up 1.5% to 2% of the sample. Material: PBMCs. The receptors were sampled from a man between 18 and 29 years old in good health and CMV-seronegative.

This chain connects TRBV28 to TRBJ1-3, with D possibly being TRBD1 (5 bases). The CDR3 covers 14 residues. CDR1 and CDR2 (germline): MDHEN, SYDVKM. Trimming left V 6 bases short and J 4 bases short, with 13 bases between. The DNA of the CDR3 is TGTGCCAGCAGCCCAGGGCGGGGAGGAAACACCATATATTTT. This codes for CASSPGRGGNTIYF.

The CDR3 reads CASSSYTDTQYF. The CDR3 DNA is TGTGCCAGCAGTTCGTACACAGATACGCAGTATTTT. This chain uses TRBV27 with TRBJ2-3, with D unclear. Trimming stripped 4 bases from V and 2 bases from J, with 4 bases between. This CDR3 has 12 residues. Germline V CDR1 and CDR2: MNHEY, SMNVEV (reference sequence).

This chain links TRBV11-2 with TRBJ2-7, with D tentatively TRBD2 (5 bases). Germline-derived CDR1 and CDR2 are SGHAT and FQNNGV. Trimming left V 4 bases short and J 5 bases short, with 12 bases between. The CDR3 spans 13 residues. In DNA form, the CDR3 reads TGTGCCAGCAGCTCCGGACTCCTGAACGAGCAGTACTTC. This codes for CASSSGLLNEQYF. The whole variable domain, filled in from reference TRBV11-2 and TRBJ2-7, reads EAGVAQSPRYKIIEKRQSVAFWCNPISGHATLYWYQQILGQGPKLLIQFQNNGVVDDSQLPKDRFSAERLKGVDSTLKIQPAKLEDSAVYLCASSSGLLNEQYFGPGTRLTVT.

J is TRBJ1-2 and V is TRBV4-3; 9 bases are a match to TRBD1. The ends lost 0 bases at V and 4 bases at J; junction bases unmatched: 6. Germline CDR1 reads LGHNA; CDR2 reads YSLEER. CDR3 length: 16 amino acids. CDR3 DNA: TGCGCCAGCAGCCAAGAGATCCACAGGGGGCCCTATGGCTACACCTTC. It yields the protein CASSQEIHRGPYGYTF.

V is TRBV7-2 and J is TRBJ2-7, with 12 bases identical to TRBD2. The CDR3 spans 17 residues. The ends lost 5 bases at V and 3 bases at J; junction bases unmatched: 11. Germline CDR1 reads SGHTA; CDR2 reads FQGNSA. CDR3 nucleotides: TGTGCCAGCAGCGTGTCGGGACTAGCGGGCCCCCTCTACGAGCAGTACTTC. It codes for CASSVSGLAGPLYEQYF.

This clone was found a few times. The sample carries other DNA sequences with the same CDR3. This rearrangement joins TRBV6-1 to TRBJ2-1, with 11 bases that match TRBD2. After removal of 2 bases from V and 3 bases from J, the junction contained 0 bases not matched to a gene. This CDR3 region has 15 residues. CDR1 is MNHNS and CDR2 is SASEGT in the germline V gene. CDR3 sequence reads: CASSELAGGYNEQFF. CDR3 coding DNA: TGTGCCAGCAGTGAACTAGCGGGGGGCTACAATGAGCAGTTCTTC.

The DNA of the CDR3 is TGTGCCATCAGTCGACAGGGAGATCAGCCCCAGCATTTT. This codes for CAISRQGDQPQHF. The chain uses TRBV10-3 and TRBJ1-5, with 7 bases matching TRBD1. CDR3 length: 13 residues. Germline assignment: CDR1 ENHRY and CDR2 SYGVKD. Germline trimming cut 5 bases from V and 5 bases from J; bases unmatched to any gene: 3.

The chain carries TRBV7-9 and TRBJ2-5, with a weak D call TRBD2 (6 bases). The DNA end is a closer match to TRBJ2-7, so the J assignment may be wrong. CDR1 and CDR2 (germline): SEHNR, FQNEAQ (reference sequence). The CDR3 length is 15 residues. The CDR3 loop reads CASSLGSGGVYEQYF. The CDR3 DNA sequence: TGTGCCAGCAGCTTAGGAAGCGGAGGGGTATACGAGCAGTACTTC.

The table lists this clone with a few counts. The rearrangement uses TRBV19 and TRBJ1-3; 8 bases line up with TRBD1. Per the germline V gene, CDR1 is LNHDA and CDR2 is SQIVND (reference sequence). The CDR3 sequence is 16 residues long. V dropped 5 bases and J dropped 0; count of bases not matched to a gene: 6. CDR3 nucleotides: TGTGCCAGTAGTCAAGAGACAGGGGACTCTGGAAACACCATATATTTT. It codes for CASSQETGDSGNTIYF.

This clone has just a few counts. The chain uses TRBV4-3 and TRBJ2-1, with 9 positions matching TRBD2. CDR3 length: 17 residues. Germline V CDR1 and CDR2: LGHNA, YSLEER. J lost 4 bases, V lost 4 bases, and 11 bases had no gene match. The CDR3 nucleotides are TGCGCCAGCAGCCCAACTAGTCGACTAGCGGAATACAATGAGCAGTTCTTC. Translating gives CASSPTSRLAEYNEQFF.

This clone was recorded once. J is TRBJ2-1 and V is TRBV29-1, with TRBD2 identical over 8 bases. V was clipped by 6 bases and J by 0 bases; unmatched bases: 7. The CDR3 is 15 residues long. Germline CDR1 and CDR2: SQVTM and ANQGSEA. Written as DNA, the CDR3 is TGCAGCGTCGACGGGGGGGGTAGCTCCTACAATGAGCAGTTCTTC. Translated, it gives CSVDGGGSSYNEQFF.

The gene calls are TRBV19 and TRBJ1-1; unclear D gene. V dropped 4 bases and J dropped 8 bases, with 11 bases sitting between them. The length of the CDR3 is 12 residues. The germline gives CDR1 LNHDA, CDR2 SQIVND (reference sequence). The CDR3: CASSKDIGEAFF. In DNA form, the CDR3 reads TGTGCCAGTAGTAAGGATATCGGGGAAGCTTTCTTT. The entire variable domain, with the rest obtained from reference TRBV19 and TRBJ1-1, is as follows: DGGITQSPKYLFRKEGQNVTLSCEQNLNHDAMYWYRQDPGQGLRLIYYSQIVNDFQKGDIAEGYSVSREKKESFPLTVTSAQKNPTAFYLCASSKDIGEAFFGQGTRLTVV.

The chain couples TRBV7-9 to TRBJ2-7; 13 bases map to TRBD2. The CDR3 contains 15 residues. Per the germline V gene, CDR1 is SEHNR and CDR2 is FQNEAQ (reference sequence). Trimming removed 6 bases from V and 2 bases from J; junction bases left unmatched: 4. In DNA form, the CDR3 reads TGTGCCAGCAGAAAGGGACTAGCGGGAACCTACGAGCAGTACTTC. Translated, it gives CASRKGLAGTYEQYF.

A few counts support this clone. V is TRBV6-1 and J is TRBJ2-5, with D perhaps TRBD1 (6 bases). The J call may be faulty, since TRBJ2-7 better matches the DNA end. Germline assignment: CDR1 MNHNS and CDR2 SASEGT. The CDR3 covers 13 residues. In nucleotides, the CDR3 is TGTGCCACAGGGGCAATGAGATTCTACGAGCAGTACTTC. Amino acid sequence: CATGAMRFYEQYF.

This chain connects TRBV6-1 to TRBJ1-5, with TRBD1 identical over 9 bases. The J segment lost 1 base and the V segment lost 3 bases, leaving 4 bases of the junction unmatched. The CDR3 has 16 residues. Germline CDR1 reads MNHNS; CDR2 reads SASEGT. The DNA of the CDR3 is TGTGCCAGCAGTGACCCGGGACAGGGCAGCAATCAGCCCCAGCATTTT. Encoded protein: CASSDPGQGSNQPQHF.

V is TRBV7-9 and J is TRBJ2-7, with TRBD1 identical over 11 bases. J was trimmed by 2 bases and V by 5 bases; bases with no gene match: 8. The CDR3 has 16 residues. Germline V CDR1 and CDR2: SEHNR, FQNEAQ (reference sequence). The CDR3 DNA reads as TGTGCCAGCAGCAACTACCGGGACAGGGGGACCTACGAGCAGTACTTC. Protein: CASSNYRDRGTYEQYF.

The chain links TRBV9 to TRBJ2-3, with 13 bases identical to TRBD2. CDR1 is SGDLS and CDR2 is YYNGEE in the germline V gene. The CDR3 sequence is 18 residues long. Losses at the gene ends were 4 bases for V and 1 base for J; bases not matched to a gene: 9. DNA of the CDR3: TGTGCCAGCAGCTTAGGACTAGCGGGAGTAGGGGGCACAGATACGCAGTATTTT. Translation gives CASSLGLAGVGGTDTQYF.

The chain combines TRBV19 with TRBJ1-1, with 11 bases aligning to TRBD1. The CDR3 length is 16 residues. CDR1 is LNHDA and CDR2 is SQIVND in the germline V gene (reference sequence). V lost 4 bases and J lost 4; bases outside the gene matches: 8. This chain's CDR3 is CASSNPGQGESTEAFF. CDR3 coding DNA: TGTGCCAGTAGTAATCCGGGACAGGGGGAGTCCACTGAAGCTTTCTTT.

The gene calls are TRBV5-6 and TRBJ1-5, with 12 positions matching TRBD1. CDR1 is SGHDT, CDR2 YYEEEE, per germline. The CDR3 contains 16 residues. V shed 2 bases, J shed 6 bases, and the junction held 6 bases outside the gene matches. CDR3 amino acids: CASSFRDRGHTQPQHF. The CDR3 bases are TGTGCCAGCAGCTTCCGGGACAGGGGGCACACTCAGCCCCAGCATTTT.

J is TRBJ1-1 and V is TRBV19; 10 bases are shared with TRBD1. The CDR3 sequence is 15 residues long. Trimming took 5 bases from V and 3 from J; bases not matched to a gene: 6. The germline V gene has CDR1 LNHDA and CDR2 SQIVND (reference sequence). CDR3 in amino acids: CASSATGGAYTEAFF. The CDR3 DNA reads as TGTGCCAGTAGTGCGACAGGGGGCGCTTACACTGAAGCTTTCTTT. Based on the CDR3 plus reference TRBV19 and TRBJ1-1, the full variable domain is DGGITQSPKYLFRKEGQNVTLSCEQNLNHDAMYWYRQDPGQGLRLIYYSQIVNDFQKGDIAEGYSVSREKKESFPLTVTSAQKNPTAFYLCASSATGGAYTEAFFGQGTRLTVV.

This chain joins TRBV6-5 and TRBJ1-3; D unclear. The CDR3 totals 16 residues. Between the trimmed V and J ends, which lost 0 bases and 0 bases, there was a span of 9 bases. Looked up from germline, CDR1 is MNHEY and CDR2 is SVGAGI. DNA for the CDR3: TGTGCCAGCAGTTACTCGAGCCCATACTCTGGAAACACCATATATTTT. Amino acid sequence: CASSYSSPYSGNTIYF.

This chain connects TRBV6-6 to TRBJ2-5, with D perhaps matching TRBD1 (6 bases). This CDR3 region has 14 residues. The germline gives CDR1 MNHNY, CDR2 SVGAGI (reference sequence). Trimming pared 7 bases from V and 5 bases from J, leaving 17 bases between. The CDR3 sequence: CASTVSRGKETQYF. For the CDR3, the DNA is TGTGCCAGCACGGTCTCTAGGGGGAAGGAGACCCAGTACTTC.